Listed here is a single T cell receptor beta chain. The antigen is undetermined. Per the germline V gene, CDR1 is SEHNR and CDR2 is FQNEAQ (reference sequence). This CDR3 has 14 amino acids. The germline V and J ends were trimmed by 5 bases and 1 base, with 10 bases remaining between them. The data were obtained in a study of T cells in localized non-small cell lung cancer. Study-level points and caveats: A median approximately 60 of the top 100 tumor clones appeared in adjacent lung. Because researchers sequenced only one region of the tumor, heterogeneity is still possible.

TCRdb keeps only in-frame clones here, not all; method: immunoSEQ multiplex PCR. The table records 70,000 to 100,000 clones, under 95% of them present only once. This rearrangement joins TRBV7-9 to TRBJ2-3; D is unclear. The receptor was isolated from a woman aged 35-75 years with stage II squamous cell lung carcinoma. The sample in question was PBMCs, obtained before any cancer treatment. The CDR3 reads CASSRAVGTDTQYF. Here the CDR3 DNA reads TGTGCCAGCAGCCGGGCGGTCGGCACAGATACGCAGTATTTT.